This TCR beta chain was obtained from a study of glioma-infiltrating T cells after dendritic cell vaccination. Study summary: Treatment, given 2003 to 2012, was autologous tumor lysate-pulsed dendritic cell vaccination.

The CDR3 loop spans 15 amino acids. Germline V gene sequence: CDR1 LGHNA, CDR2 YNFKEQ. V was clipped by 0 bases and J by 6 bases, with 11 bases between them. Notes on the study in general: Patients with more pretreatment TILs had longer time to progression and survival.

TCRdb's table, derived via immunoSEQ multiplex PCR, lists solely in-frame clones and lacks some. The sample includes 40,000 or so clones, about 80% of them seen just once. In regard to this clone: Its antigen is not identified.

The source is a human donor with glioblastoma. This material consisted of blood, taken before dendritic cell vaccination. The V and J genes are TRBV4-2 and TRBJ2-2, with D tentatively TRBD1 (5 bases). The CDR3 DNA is TGTGCCAGCAGCCAAGACAAACAGGTGGCCGGGGAGCTGTTTTTT. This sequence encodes CASSQDKQVAGELFF.